This passage covers 18 T cell receptor beta chains from one sample sequenced in a study of blood T cell repertoires in COVID-19. Measured with immunoSEQ multiplex PCR; TCRdb has only the in-frame clones, and not every one. The sample includes roughly 150,000 clones, roughly 90% of them seen just once. Source material: peripheral blood. The receptor set was obtained from a man in his sixties with acute or convalescent COVID-19.

The chain combines TRBV7-9 with TRBJ1-5; no reliable D call. Trimming cost V 3 bases and J 9 bases, with 12 bases left between them. The CDR3 length is 13 residues. The germline V gene has CDR1 SEHNR and CDR2 FQNEAQ (reference sequence). The CDR3 protein is CASSFDGPGPQHF. The CDR3, as DNA: TGTGCCAGCAGCTTCGACGGCCCGGGGCCCCAGCATTTT.

This chain uses TRBV20-1 with TRBJ2-1; 11 nucleotides line up with TRBD2. Losses at the gene ends were 3 bases for V and 0 bases for J; bases not matched to a gene: 10. Germline V gene data show CDR1 as DFQATT and CDR2 as SNEGSKA (reference sequence). The CDR3 has 18 amino acids. The CDR3: CSASVGLAAHFSYNEQFF. In DNA, the CDR3 is TGCAGTGCTAGTGTGGGACTAGCGGCCCATTTCTCCTACAATGAGCAGTTCTTC.

This chain connects TRBV19 to TRBJ2-1; D possibly corresponds to TRBD2 (6 bases). This CDR3 spans 15 amino acids. Per the germline V gene, CDR1 is LNHDA and CDR2 is SQIVND (reference sequence). V shed 3 bases and J shed 3 bases, with 12 bases lying between them. The DNA for the CDR3 is TGTGCCAGTAGTATCAAGGGACTGATCTACAATGAGCAGTTCTTC. This codes for CASSIKGLIYNEQFF. The variable domain in full, completed from reference TRBV19 and TRBJ2-1, reads DGGITQSPKYLFRKEGQNVTLSCEQNLNHDAMYWYRQDPGQGLRLIYYSQIVNDFQKGDIAEGYSVSREKKESFPLTVTSAQKNPTAFYLCASSIKGLIYNEQFFGPGTRLTVL.

The V gene is TRBV19, the J gene TRBJ1-5; 7 bases are a match to TRBD1. Germline values: CDR1 LNHDA, CDR2 SQIVND (reference sequence). The V and J ends lost 5 bases and 9 bases, in that order; junction bases with no gene match: 7. This CDR3 contains 13 residues. The CDR3 sequence is CASSGTGVRPQHF. CDR3 DNA: TGTGCCAGTAGTGGAACAGGGGTTCGGCCCCAGCATTTT.

The chain joins TRBV5-1 to TRBJ1-6; 12 nucleotides match TRBD1. Trimming took 1 base from V and 0 from J; bases not matched to a gene: 5. Germline assignment: CDR1 SGHRS and CDR2 YFSETQ. The CDR3 runs to 19 residues. CDR3 residues: CASSLSGTGGASYNSPLHF. CDR3 sequence (DNA): TGCGCCAGCAGCTTGTCCGGGACAGGGGGCGCCTCCTATAATTCACCCCTCCACTTT.

The V and J genes are TRBV10-3 and TRBJ2-1; 9 positions agree with TRBD1. The CDR3 is 13 amino acids. In germline, CDR1 is ENHRY, CDR2 SYGVKD. Germline trimming cut 10 bases from V and 7 bases from J; bases unmatched to any gene: 8. The CDR3 DNA is TGTGCCACCACCGGGACAGGGATAAATGAGCAGTTCTTC. It specifies CATTGTGINEQFF.

V is TRBV6-5 and J is TRBJ1-4; a weak D match, TRBD1 (6 bases). The V and J ends lost 5 bases and 4 bases respectively, with 11 bases between them. CDR1 and CDR2 from the germline V gene are MNHEY and SVGAGI. The CDR3 totals 14 residues. DNA for the CDR3: TGTGCCAGCAGTCAGGACAGAAATAATGAAAAACTGTTTTTT. It yields the protein CASSQDRNNEKLFF.

The rearrangement links TRBV7-6 to TRBJ1-4, with 11 bases matching TRBD1. Germline lookup yields CDR1 SGHVS and CDR2 FNYEAQ. This CDR3 has 16 amino acids. Trimming at V came to 7 bases and at J to 4 bases, leaving 8 bases not matched to a gene. In DNA form, the CDR3 reads TGTGCCAGCACCGTAGGGACAGGGGGAGGTAATGAAAAACTGTTTTTT. The encoded protein is CASTVGTGGGNEKLFF.

The V call is TRBV19, the J call TRBJ1-4; the D is unclear. Germline CDR1 LNHDA, CDR2 SQIVND (reference sequence). V was pared by 5 bases and J by 10 bases, with 17 bases between. This CDR3 spans 14 amino acids. CDR3 loop: CASSAPGVKGKLFF. The CDR3 DNA follows: TGTGCCAGTAGTGCGCCGGGAGTAAAAGGAAAACTGTTTTTT.

This chain uses TRBV5-1 with TRBJ2-3; 9 bases are shared with TRBD2. The CDR3 totals 15 residues. The V gene's germline CDR1 is SGHRS and CDR2 YFSETQ. J gave up 6 bases and V 1 base, and 6 bases lay outside the gene matches. The DNA for the CDR3 is TGCGCCAGCAGCTTGCAGCGGGGGGCTGGGGATACGCAGTATTTT. It yields the protein CASSLQRGAGDTQYF.

The CDR3 DNA sequence: TGCAGCGTTGTGAGGGCTGGGACTGAAGCTTTCTTT. Protein: CSVVRAGTEAFF. The genes are TRBV29-1 and TRBJ1-1, with no clear D. The CDR3 runs 12 residues. V lost 4 bases, J lost 5 bases, and 11 bases lay in between. Looked up from germline, CDR1 is SQVTM and CDR2 is ANQGSEA.

The chain has TRBV5-4 and TRBJ2-2; D might be TRBD2 (8 bases). This CDR3 contains 17 residues. Germline lookup yields CDR1 SGHNT and CDR2 YYREEE (reference sequence). With 4 bases removed from V and 5 bases from J, the gap between germline ends came to 21 bases. CDR3 loop: CASSPGGAGVGTGELFF. CDR3 DNA: TGTGCCAGCAGCCCAGGGGGAGCGGGGGTTGGGACCGGGGAGCTGTTTTTT. Full variable domain (remainder filled in from reference TRBV5-4 and TRBJ2-2): ETGVTQSPTHLIKTRGQQVTLRCSSQSGHNTVSWYQQALGQGPQFIFQYYREEENGRGNFPPRFSGLQFPNYSSELNVNALELDDSALYLCASSPGGAGVGTGELFFGEGSRLTVL.

There are a few counts of this clone. The chain recombines TRBV7-9 with TRBJ1-4, with TRBD1 identical over 7 bases. The V gene end was trimmed by 2 bases and the J gene end by 7 bases; junction bases not matched to a gene: 4. In germline, CDR1 is SEHNR, CDR2 FQNEAQ (reference sequence). The CDR3 covers 14 residues. DNA of the CDR3: TGTGCCAGCAGCTTATCGCAGGGGGGTGAAAAACTGTTTTTT. Amino acids: CASSLSQGGEKLFF.

The chain is built from TRBV5-1 and TRBJ2-7; 9 nucleotides match TRBD1. V was clipped by 3 bases and J by 4 bases; unmatched bases: 2. The CDR3 sequence is 13 residues long. Germline-derived CDR1 and CDR2 are SGHRS and YFSETQ. The CDR3 reads CASSSGTGYEQYF. In DNA form, the CDR3 reads TGCGCCAGCAGCTCCGGGACAGGGTACGAGCAGTACTTC.

As to this clone: The junction departs from the called germline gene at one end, perhaps through a read error. The genes are TRBV24-1 and TRBJ2-1; tentative D call: TRBD2 (6 bases). This CDR3 has 16 amino acids. Germline V gives CDR1 KGHDR, CDR2 SFDVKD. CDR3 residues: CATSESRGASFNEQFF. CDR3 in DNA: TGTGCCACCAGCGAGTCCCGCGGGGCCTCCTTCAATGAGCAGTTCTTC.

Comments on this clone: At one end the junction does not follow the germline gene, possibly because of a read error. This CDR3 reads CASSLSPSAGSERFF. CDR3 DNA sequence: TGCGCCAGCAGCCTCTCGCCATCGGCGGGATCCGAGCGGTTCTTC. V usage is TRBV4-3 and J usage is TRBJ2-1; D might be TRBD2 (6 bases). The CDR3 sequence is 15 residues long. CDR1 LGHNA and CDR2 YSLEER come from the germline V gene.

This clone has more than one count but fewer than ten. The V and J genes are TRBV7-9 and TRBJ1-1; D uncertain. V dropped 5 bases and J dropped 5 bases, with 15 bases sitting between them. The CDR3 runs to 14 residues. Germline values: CDR1 SEHNR, CDR2 FQNEAQ (reference sequence). CDR3: CASSAEAGLTEAFF. CDR3 nucleotide sequence: TGTGCCAGCAGCGCGGAAGCGGGGTTGACTGAAGCTTTCTTT. Filled out from reference TRBV7-9 and TRBJ1-1, the complete variable domain reads DTGVSQNPRHKITKRGQNVTFRCDPISEHNRLYWYRQTLGQGPEFLTYFQNEAQLEKSRLLSDRFSAERPKGSFSTLEIQRTEQGDSAMYLCASSAEAGLTEAFFGQGTRLTVV.

The chain combines TRBV5-1 with TRBJ1-1; 8 bases are shared with TRBD1. Germline CDR1 reads SGHRS; CDR2 reads YFSETQ. CDR3 length equals 14 residues. Germline trimming cut 4 bases from V and 1 base from J; bases unmatched to any gene: 3. The CDR3 loop is CASSPDRENTEAFF. The CDR3 bases are TGCGCCAGCAGCCCGGACAGGGAGAACACTGAAGCTTTCTTT.